Presented here are 14 T cell receptor beta chains from one specimen sequenced in a study of T cell repertoires in cytomegalovirus infection. Which antigens these TCRs recognize remains unknown. TCRdb fed the reads into MiXCR, producing one record per CDR3 protein. The sample includes about 220,000 distinct CDR3 sequences, approximately 38% seen only once; the top ten take approximately 60%. The sequences come from CD8+ T cells from cultured PBMCs, collected from culture after CMV antigen stimulation. All receptors derive from a human donor in good health (CMV status not recorded). Some clones in this sample may be carry-over from other donors' samples.

V is TRBV7-4 and J is TRBJ2-1, with a tentative D call TRBD2 (5 bases). The V end lost 4 bases, the J end lost 10 bases, and 17 bases lay between the germline ends. The CDR3 consists of 14 residues. In germline, CDR1 is SGHVT, CDR2 SQSDAQ. In DNA form, the CDR3 reads TGTGCCAGCAGCTCAATAAGCGTTGGAGGAGAGCAGTTCTTC. It is translated as CASSSISVGGEQFF.

This clonotype occurred a few times. The gene calls are TRBV25-1 and TRBJ2-3; 10 bases are shared with TRBD2. V dropped 0 bases and J dropped 0; count of bases not matched to a gene: 12. The V gene's germline CDR1 is MGHDK and CDR2 SYGVNS. This CDR3 has 20 residues. CDR3 DNA sequence: TGTGCCAGCAGTGAATATGTGCTAGCGGGAGCACCTTCTAGCACAGATACGCAGTATTTT. This codes for CASSEYVLAGAPSSTDTQYF. The variable domain in full, completed from reference TRBV25-1 and TRBJ2-3, reads EADIYQTPRYLVIGTGKKITLECSQTMGHDKMYWYQQDPGMELHLIHYSYGVNSTEKGDLSSESTVSRIRTEHFPLTLESARPSHTSQYLCASSEYVLAGAPSSTDTQYFGPGTRLTVL.

This clonotype was picked up a small number of times. The J gene is TRBJ1-1, the V gene TRBV20-1; D is possibly TRBD1 (5 bases). The CDR3 extends over 13 amino acids. V lost 6 bases, J lost 3 bases, and 14 bases lay in between. Germline V gene sequence: CDR1 DFQATT, CDR2 SNEGSKA (reference sequence). The CDR3 DNA reads TGCAGTGCCAGGGCCCTGGGGGACACTGAAGCTTTCTTT. This gives the protein CSARALGDTEAFF.

The J gene is TRBJ2-1, the V gene TRBV11-3; 12 bases are a match to TRBD2. Trimming took 7 bases from V and 8 from J; bases not matched to a gene: 6. The germline V gene encodes CDR1 SGHNT and CDR2 YENEEA. This CDR3 is built from 14 residues. CDR3 sequence: CASISTSGSDEQFF. The CDR3 DNA reads TGTGCCAGCATCTCGACTAGCGGGAGTGATGAGCAGTTCTTC.

A word on this clonotype: One end of the junction varies from germline; a read error may be responsible. The V and J genes are TRBV7-8 and TRBJ1-5; 10 bases match TRBD1. The CDR3 consists of 14 residues. From germline, CDR1 is SGHVS and CDR2 FQNEAQ. The CDR3 DNA reads as TGTGCCAGCAGCTCGGACAGGGGGTATCAGACCCAGCATTTT. This codes for CASSSDRGYQTQHF.

The rearrangement links TRBV12-5 to TRBJ2-1, with TRBD2 as a possible D gene (6 bases). The CDR3 is 14 amino acids. The V end lost 5 bases, the J end lost 6 bases, and 14 bases lay between the germline ends. Per germline, CDR1 LGHNT and CDR2 FRNRAP. The CDR3 DNA reads TGTGCTAGTGGTCTGGAGGGCCCTCGCAATGAGCAGTTCTTC. Translation gives CASGLEGPRNEQFF. The full variable domain, in which reference TRBV12-5 and TRBJ2-1 provide the parts outside the CDR3, is DARVTQTPRHKVTEMGQEVTMRCQPILGHNTVFWYRQTMMQGLELLAYFRNRAPLDDSGMPKDRFSAEMPDATLATLKIQPSEPRDSAVYFCASGLEGPRNEQFFGPGTRLTVL.

The chain uses TRBV27 and TRBJ1-1; a weak D match, TRBD1 (5 bases). V dropped 6 bases and J dropped 7 bases, with 21 bases sitting between them. This CDR3 is built from 15 residues. Germline-derived CDR1 and CDR2 are MNHEY and SMNVEV (reference sequence). The chain's CDR3 is CASSRVRQGKYEAFF. The CDR3 DNA follows: TGTGCCAGCAGCCGAGTGCGGCAGGGTAAATATGAAGCTTTCTTT.

The V call is TRBV7-9, the J call TRBJ1-2, with D possibly being TRBD1 (5 bases). The germline V gene encodes CDR1 SEHNR and CDR2 FQNEAQ (reference sequence). The CDR3 totals 14 residues. Trimming took off 5 bases at V and 3 bases at J, with 13 bases between the two ends. The CDR3 coding sequence is TGTGCCAGCAGCCGCAGGGTTGAGCACTATGGCTACACCTTC. It yields the protein CASSRRVEHYGYTF.

V is TRBV13 and J is TRBJ2-7; D perhaps matches TRBD1 (7 bases). V was shortened by 5 bases and J by 0 bases, with 14 bases between the two germline ends. CDR1 and CDR2 from the germline V gene are PRHDT and FYEKMQ (reference sequence). The CDR3 is made up of 15 amino acids. The CDR3 DNA sequence: TGTGCCAGCAGCCAGGGGGGTCAGCCCTCCTACGAGCAGTACTTC. It yields the protein CASSQGGQPSYEQYF.

The sample holds a few counts of this clonotype. The rearrangement uses TRBV15 and TRBJ2-4; D is possibly TRBD1 (6 bases). V was cut by 1 base and J by 7 bases, with 17 bases left in between. CDR3 length: 16 residues. Germline-derived CDR1 and CDR2 are LNHNV and YYDKDF (reference sequence). CDR3 coding DNA: TGTGCCACCAGCAGAGGGGAAACAGGGATAGTTAACATTCAGTACTTC. It encodes CATSRGETGIVNIQYF.

This sequence joins TRBV5-5 and TRBJ2-6; D ambiguous. The length of the CDR3 is 17 residues. Germline V CDR1 and CDR2: SGHKS, YYEKEE (reference sequence). V was trimmed by 0 bases and J by 2 bases, leaving 12 bases between them. Here the CDR3 DNA reads TGTGCCAGCAGCTTGGAGCCCTCCTTGGCTGGGGCCAACGTCCTGACTTTC. It translates to CASSLEPSLAGANVLTF.

The chain recombines TRBV7-9 with TRBJ2-7; the D gene is possibly TRBD2 (5 bases). Trimming pared 4 bases from V and 1 base from J, leaving 11 bases between. Germline V gene sequence: CDR1 SEHNR, CDR2 FQNEAQ (reference sequence). The CDR3 runs 14 residues. The CDR3 is CASSSGGLSYEQYF. The CDR3, as DNA: TGTGCCAGCAGCTCAGGAGGACTGTCCTACGAGCAGTACTTC. Full variable domain (outside the CDR3, taken from reference TRBV7-9 and TRBJ2-7): DTGVSQNPRHKITKRGQNVTFRCDPISEHNRLYWYRQTLGQGPEFLTYFQNEAQLEKSRLLSDRFSAERPKGSFSTLEIQRTEQGDSAMYLCASSSGGLSYEQYFGPGTRLTVT.

The chain has TRBV2 and TRBJ2-7, with TRBD2 identical over 7 bases. The trim removed 8 bases at V and 6 bases at J, leaving 10 bases unmatched. CDR3 length equals 13 residues. CDR1 and CDR2 (germline): SNHLY, FYNNEI. CDR3 DNA: TGTGCCAGCTCTAGCTCCGGGGGGAGCGAGCAGTACTTC. This codes for CASSSSGGSEQYF.

This clonotype was seen more than once but under ten times. The chain has TRBV18 and TRBJ2-1; maybe TRBD1 (6 bases). V lost 4 bases to trimming and J lost 6 bases, with 13 bases between them. The germline CDR1 and CDR2 sequences are KGHSH and LQKENI. The CDR3 contains 14 residues. This chain's CDR3 is CASSRGDIGNEQFF. Written as DNA, the CDR3 is TGTGCCAGCTCACGAGGGGACATCGGCAATGAGCAGTTCTTC.